These T cell receptor beta chains were read from a single sample in a study of blood T cell repertoires in COVID-19. The assay was immunoSEQ multiplex PCR, and TCRdb's table has in-frame clones only and misses some. The sample has over 150,000 clones; roughly 89% are singletons. What was sequenced was peripheral blood. Receptors were obtained from a woman aged 18-29 years who had recovered from COVID-19. Both conserved end residues are part of each CDR3. The order of the fields is clone size, J gene, V gene, CDR3 length, D gene, CDR3 DNA, CDR3 protein. A D gene is named only where the DNA matches it firmly. Rows may omit the clone size; those that give it use once, few, many or a size class.

>-|TRBJ2-7|TRBV18|13|-
TGTGCCAGCTCACATACCAGTGGCTACGAGCAGTACTTC
CASSHTSGYEQYF
>-|TRBJ1-2|TRBV29-1|13|TRBD1
TGCAGCGTATCCGGGACAGGGGCGTATGGCTACACCTTC
CSVSGTGAYGYTF
>-|TRBJ1-3|TRBV3-1/TRBV3-2|14|TRBD1
TGTGCCAGCAGCCAAGCGTACAGGGGGGACACCATATATTTT
CASSQAYRGDTIYF
>-|TRBJ1-1|TRBV13|12|-
TGTGCCAGCAGCTCGGGGAACACTGAAGCTTTCTTT
CASSSGNTEAFF
>-|TRBJ2-5|TRBV6-5|15|-
TGTGCCAGCAGTTACTCGAAGGCGGGGCAAGAGACCCAGTACTTC
CASSYSKAGQETQYF
>few|TRBJ2-1|TRBV24-1|16|-
TGTGCCACCAGTGACCAGGGTCCCCGCTCCTACAATGAGCAGTTCTTC
CATSDQGPRSYNEQFF
>few|TRBJ2-1|TRBV3-1/TRBV3-2|13|-
TGTGCCAGCAGCCGGAGGGAGTACAATGAGCAGTTCTTC
CASSRREYNEQFF
>-|TRBJ2-3|TRBV7-2|15|-
TGTGCCAGCAGCTTAGTGGGAGTAGGCACAGATACGCAGTATTTT
CASSLVGVGTDTQYF
>-|TRBJ1-2|TRBV28|12|-
TGTGCCAGCAGTTTAGTGTCGGGTGGCTACACCTTC
CASSLVSGGYTF
>-|TRBJ1-1|TRBV24-1|16|-
TGTGCCACCAGTGACGGTGGCAGGGGAATGAACACTGAAGCTTTCTTT
CATSDGGRGMNTEAFF
>-|TRBJ2-1|TRBV6-2/TRBV6-3|15|TRBD2
TGTGCCAGCAGTGGTAGCGGGGGGCCATACAATGAGCAGTTCTTC
CASSGSGGPYNEQFF
>-|TRBJ2-1|TRBV4-2|13|-
TGTGCCAGCAGCCAAGCGGGAGTCAATGAGCAGTTCTTC
CASSQAGVNEQFF
>-|TRBJ2-5|TRBV10-1|16|TRBD2
TGCGCCAGCAGTGAAAGTGGGCGGGAGTCACAAGAGACCCAGTACTTC
CASSESGRESQETQYF
>-|TRBJ2-1|TRBV7-2|14|TRBD2
TGTGCCAGCAGTCTGACTAGCGGGAACAATGAGCAGTTCTTC
CASSLTSGNNEQFF
>-|TRBJ2-3|TRBV27|15|TRBD2
TGTGCCAGCAGTTTCGCGGGGGGTATCACAGATACGCAGTATTTT
CASSFAGGITDTQYF
>-|TRBJ2-3|TRBV19|18|TRBD2
TGTGCCAGTAGTATTTTTCCACCGACTAGCGGGGGGGGAGATACGCAGTATTTT
CASSIFPPTSGGGDTQYF
>-|TRBJ2-1|TRBV13|15|TRBD2
TGTGCCAGCAGCCCGGGACTAGCGGGAGACAATGAGCAGTTCTTC
CASSPGLAGDNEQFF
>-|TRBJ1-2|TRBV7-9|14|-
TGTGCCAGCAGCTTATATGGGGGCGGCGGTGGCTACACCTTC
CASSLYGGGGGYTF
>-|TRBJ1-5|TRBV6-2/TRBV6-3|14|TRBD1
TGTGCCAGCAGCGAAGCCAGGGGGCATCAGCCCCAGCATTTT
CASSEARGHQPQHF
>-|TRBJ1-2|TRBV5-1|12|-
TGCGCCAGCAGTAGGGGATATGATGGCTACACCTTC
CASSRGYDGYTF
>once|TRBJ2-3|TRBV5-8|16|TRBD1
TGTGCCAGCAGTCTGCTTGGTAGGGACAGGCTGGATACGCAGTATTTT
CASSLLGRDRLDTQYF
>-|TRBJ2-3|TRBV27|15|TRBD2
TGTGCCAGCAGTTATGCGGGGGGCCCGACAGATACGCAGTATTTT
CASSYAGGPTDTQYF
>-|TRBJ2-1|TRBV19|15|TRBD2
TGTGCCAGTAGTATTCTAGCGGGGCTAAACAATGAGCAGTTCTTC
CASSILAGLNNEQFF
>-|TRBJ2-5|TRBV5-1|17|TRBD2
TGCGCCAGCAGCACGGGAGGGGTAGCGGCCGTTCGATGGGCCCAGTACTTC
CASSTGGVAAVRWAQYF
>-|TRBJ2-1|TRBV11-1|16|-
TGTGCCAGCAGCCCCTCCGGGGCGGGGCCCTACAATGAGCAGTTCTTC
CASSPSGAGPYNEQFF
>-|TRBJ2-3|TRBV9|16|TRBD2
TGTGCCAGCAGCGTAGGGAGCGGGGGCTTCACAGATACGCAGTATTTT
CASSVGSGGFTDTQYF
>-|TRBJ2-7|TRBV6-2/TRBV6-3|13|-
TGTGCCAGCAGTTCTCCCCTGAGGATCGAGCAGTACTTC
CASSSPLRIEQYF
>-|TRBJ2-1|TRBV27|15|TRBD1
TGTGCCAGCAGTTTGGACAGGGGGCCCTACAATGAGCAGTTCTTC
CASSLDRGPYNEQFF
>-|TRBJ2-2|TRBV6-4|16|-
TGTGCCAGCAGTATCCCTAGCTCAAAGAACACCGGGGAGCTGTTTTTT
CASSIPSSKNTGELFF
>-|TRBJ2-1|TRBV5-4|13|TRBD2
TGTGCCAGCAGCTGGACTAGCAGTAATGAGCAGTTCTTC
CASSWTSSNEQFF
>-|TRBJ1-2|TRBV5-1|14|TRBD1
TGCGCCAGCAGCTTGGGACAGGGCGTCTATGGCTACACCTTC
CASSLGQGVYGYTF
>few|TRBJ2-2|TRBV6-1|15|TRBD1
TGTGCCAGCTTGGACAGGGGGATTCTCACCGGGGAGCTGTTTTTT
CASLDRGILTGELFF
>-|TRBJ2-3|TRBV7-3|17|TRBD2
TGTGCCAGCAGCTCACTAGCGGGAGGCCCTTTTCGTCATACGCAGTATTTT
CASSSLAGGPFRHTQYF
>-|TRBJ1-1|TRBV6-5|14|TRBD1
TGTGCCAGCAGTCCAAAGGGGGACAGGGGTAAGCCTTTCTTT
CASSPKGDRGKPFF
>few|TRBJ2-1|TRBV9|15|TRBD1
TGTGCCAGCAGCCCCCGGGACAGAACATACAATGAGCAGTTCTTC
CASSPRDRTYNEQFF
>-|TRBJ2-5|TRBV5-1|18|TRBD2
TGCGCCAGCAGCTCGAAAATTACTGGACTAGCCGGCCAAGAGACCCAGTACTTC
CASSSKITGLAGQETQYF
>-|TRBJ2-1|TRBV10-3|16|TRBD2
TGTGCCATCAGTCCGACTAGCGGGGGGTCTTACAATGAGCAGTTCTTC
CAISPTSGGSYNEQFF
>-|TRBJ2-6|TRBV9|19|TRBD1
TGTGCCAGCAGCGTAGAATTCCGGGACAGGGTTACTGGGGCCAACGTCCTGACTTTC
CASSVEFRDRVTGANVLTF
>-|TRBJ1-2|TRBV2|14|-
TGTGCCAGCAGGGTGACAGCGATAACGAGGGGCTACACCTTC
CASRVTAITRGYTF
>-|TRBJ2-5|TRBV6-2/TRBV6-3|13|-
TGTGCCAGCAGCCACGGGACAACGGAGACCCAGTACTTC
CASSHGTTETQYF
>-|TRBJ1-2|TRBV29-1|13|TRBD1
TGCAGCGTTCGAGGACAGGCGGATTATGGCTACACCTTC
CSVRGQADYGYTF
>-|TRBJ1-2|TRBV5-1|15|TRBD1
TGCGCCAGCAGCTTGACCGGGACAGGGCGATATGGCTACACCTTC
CASSLTGTGRYGYTF
>once|TRBJ2-1|TRBV15|15|TRBD2
TGTGCCACCGCTCTAGGGCGGGGGGCAGGCAATGAGCAGTTCTTC
CATALGRGAGNEQFF
>few|TRBJ2-2|TRBV4-2|17|TRBD2
TGTGCCAGCAGCCGCTTGGGACTAGCTGATTACACCGGGGAGCTGTTTTTT
CASSRLGLADYTGELFF
>-|TRBJ2-7|TRBV27|16|TRBD2
TGTGCCAGCAGCTACTCGACCAGCGGGGGGAACTACGAGCAGTACTTC
CASSYSTSGGNYEQYF
>-|TRBJ1-6|TRBV6-2/TRBV6-3|14|-
TGTGCCAGCAGTTACTCCACGACAGGTCAAGCCCTCCACTTT
CASSYSTTGQALHF
>-|TRBJ1-1|TRBV29-1|14|TRBD1
TGCAGCGTTGGCGCAGGGGGCTTGAACACTGAAGCTTTCTTT
CSVGAGGLNTEAFF
>-|TRBJ2-3|TRBV10-3|15|-
TGTGCCATCCGACGAGGGGGGGGACCCACAGATACGCAGTATTTT
CAIRRGGGPTDTQYF
>-|TRBJ1-5|TRBV27|19|-
TGTGCCAGCAGCCCTCAGGTGAGAATGACAGATTATAGCAATCAGCCCCAGCATTTT
CASSPQVRMTDYSNQPQHF
>-|TRBJ2-1|TRBV6-7|13|-
TGTGCCAGCAGTCCTGGACTCTACAATGAGCAGTTCTTC
CASSPGLYNEQFF
>-|TRBJ2-2|TRBV7-6|16|TRBD2
TGTGCCAGCAGCTACAATACGGGACTAATATACGGGGAGCTGTTTTTT
CASSYNTGLIYGELFF
>-|TRBJ1-1|TRBV3-1/TRBV3-2|15|-
TGTGCCAGCAGCCAAGTGAACAGGGCGGGCACTGAAGCTTTCTTT
CASSQVNRAGTEAFF
>-|TRBJ1-1|TRBV18|14|-
TGTGCCAGCTCACCACAGGGAGGGAACACTGAAGCTTTCTTT
CASSPQGGNTEAFF
>-|TRBJ2-5|TRBV11-2|17|-
TGTGCCAGCAGCGACCTTGTAATAGGGGGTAGGGTAGAGACCCAGTACTTC
CASSDLVIGGRVETQYF
>-|TRBJ2-5|TRBV24-1|14|TRBD1
TGTGCCACCAGTGGGACAGGGGCCCAAGAGACCCAGTACTTC
CATSGTGAQETQYF
>-|TRBJ1-2|TRBV5-4|14|-
TGTGCCAGCAGCTTGGGTTCCACATACTATGGCTACACCTTC
CASSLGSTYYGYTF
>few|TRBJ2-7|TRBV7-9|17|TRBD2
TGTGCCAGCAGCCCAGGACTAGCGGGGGGACCAAGTTACGAGCAGTACTTC
CASSPGLAGGPSYEQYF
>-|TRBJ2-3|TRBV7-3|15|TRBD2
TGTGCCAGCAGCCCAAAGCGGGGGGGCCAAGATACGCAGTATTTT
CASSPKRGGQDTQYF